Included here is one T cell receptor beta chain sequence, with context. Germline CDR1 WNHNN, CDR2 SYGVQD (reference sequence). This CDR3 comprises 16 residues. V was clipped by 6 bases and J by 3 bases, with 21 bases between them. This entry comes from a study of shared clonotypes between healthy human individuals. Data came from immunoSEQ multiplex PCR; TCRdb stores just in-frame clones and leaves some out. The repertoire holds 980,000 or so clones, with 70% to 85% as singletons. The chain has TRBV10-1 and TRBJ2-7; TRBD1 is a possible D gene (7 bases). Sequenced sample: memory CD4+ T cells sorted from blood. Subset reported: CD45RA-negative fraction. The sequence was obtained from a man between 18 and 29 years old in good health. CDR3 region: CASRTDRAGSGYEQYF. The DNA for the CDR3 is TGCGCCAGCAGAACAGACAGGGCGGGATCCGGCTACGAGCAGTACTTC.